These T cell receptor beta chains were read from a single sample in a study of T-cell memory formation after mild COVID-19. Each CDR3 protein gets one entry after TCRdb re-called the 5' RACE reads with MiXCR. The sample has 450,000 to 650,000 distinct CDR3 sequences, about 20% seen once. The sequencing sample was made of PBMCs or a T cell subset sorted from them (not recorded which). Receptors were obtained from an adult woman who had mild COVID-19 (a few samples of this study predate the infection). Cell type and time point are not known. The CDR3 runs from the conserved cysteine through the conserved F or W. Each record gives: J gene, V gene, clone size, D gene, CDR3 protein, CDR3 DNA. D genes are given only for firm matches. The size field is filled for only some rows; it gives once, few, many or a size class.

J: TRBJ2-1; V: TRBV6-2/TRBV6-3; size: few; D: .; CDR3: CASSYSGLRGPQAYEQFF; DNA: TGTGCCAGCAGTTACTCTGGACTACGGGGTCCACAGGCGTATGAGCAGTTCTTC
J: TRBJ2-7; V: TRBV6-1; size: few; D: .; CDR3: CASSVGHYYEQYF; DNA: TGTGCCAGCAGTGTAGGGCACTACTACGAGCAGTACTTC
J: TRBJ1-2; V: TRBV20-1; size: few; D: .; CDR3: CSARDSIIVPTRHGYTF; DNA: TGCAGTGCTAGAGATTCGATTATCGTCCCAACAAGGCATGGCTACACCTTC
J: TRBJ2-1; V: TRBV4-1; size: .; D: .; CDR3: CASSQDPDLGQFF; DNA: TGCGCCAGCAGCCAAGATCCTGATCTCGGGCAGTTCTTC
J: TRBJ2-2; V: TRBV7-3; size: .; D: TRBD1; CDR3: CASSTGTAPGELFF; DNA: TGTGCCAGCAGCACCGGGACAGCCCCCGGGGAGCTGTTTTTT
J: TRBJ1-1; V: TRBV5-4; size: .; D: TRBD1; CDR3: CASSVDRGRAFF; DNA: TGTGCCAGCAGCGTGGACAGGGGTAGAGCTTTCTTT
J: TRBJ2-1; V: TRBV2; size: .; D: TRBD2; CDR3: CASGRAGGPYNEQFF; DNA: TGTGCCAGCGGCCGAGCGGGAGGGCCTTACAATGAGCAGTTCTTC
J: TRBJ1-5; V: TRBV10-3; size: few; D: .; CDR3: CAISESTLGRDQPQHF; DNA: TGTGCCATCAGTGAGTCTACCTTAGGCAGGGATCAGCCCCAGCATTTT
J: TRBJ1-5; V: TRBV20-1; size: .; D: .; CDR3: CSARECEEYSNQPQHF; DNA: TGCAGTGCTAGAGAATGTGAGGAGTATAGCAATCAGCCCCAGCATTTT
J: TRBJ1-1; V: TRBV12-3/TRBV12-4; size: .; D: .; CDR3: CASTRASVTGEAFF; DNA: TGTGCCAGCACCAGGGCCTCCGTTACAGGTGAAGCTTTCTTT
J: TRBJ2-7; V: TRBV6-1; size: .; D: .; CDR3: CATRRDRSQYF; DNA: TGTGCCACGCGCCGGGACCGATCACAGTACTTC
J: TRBJ1-1; V: TRBV6-2/TRBV6-3; size: .; D: TRBD1; CDR3: CASRSGTGRNTEAFF; DNA: TGTGCCAGCCGAAGTGGGACAGGGCGAAACACTGAAGCTTTCTTT
J: TRBJ1-2; V: TRBV12-3/TRBV12-4; size: few; D: .; CDR3: CASSFRQKYGYTF; DNA: TGTGCCAGCAGTTTTCGGCAGAAGTATGGCTACACCTTC
J: TRBJ2-1; V: TRBV6-5; size: .; D: TRBD2; CDR3: CASSYSASGRSCEFF; DNA: TGTGCCAGCAGTTACTCGGCTAGCGGGAGATCTTGTGAGTTCTTC
J: TRBJ2-7; V: TRBV7-3; size: .; D: .; CDR3: CASSLSRGKEQYF; DNA: TGTGCCAGCAGCTTAAGTCGGGGGAAAGAGCAGTACTTC
J: TRBJ2-1; V: TRBV27; size: many; D: .; CDR3: CASSLSLVARNEQFF; DNA: TGTGCCAGCAGTTTATCCCTAGTTGCGAGGAATGAGCAGTTCTTC
J: TRBJ2-1; V: TRBV7-9; size: .; D: TRBD1; CDR3: CASSSEKRDRDNEQFF; DNA: TGTGCCAGCAGCTCCGAGAAGCGGGACAGGGATAATGAGCAGTTCTTC
J: TRBJ1-2; V: TRBV5-4; size: few; D: .; CDR3: CASSLQSMGYGYTF; DNA: TGTGCCAGCAGCCTACAGAGCATGGGCTATGGCTACACCTTC
J: TRBJ1-4; V: TRBV19; size: .; D: TRBD1; CDR3: CASSPWTGNEKLFF; DNA: TGTGCCAGTAGCCCGTGGACAGGCAATGAAAAACTGTTTTTT
J: TRBJ2-7; V: TRBV6-5; size: .; D: .; CDR3: CASSQSVAAASYEQYF; DNA: TGTGCCAGCAGCCAATCGGTCGCGGCCGCCTCCTACGAGCAGTACTTC
J: TRBJ2-1; V: TRBV9; size: many; D: .; CDR3: CASSPRSGPYNEQFF; DNA: TGTGCCAGCAGCCCTAGAAGCGGGCCCTACAATGAGCAGTTCTTC
J: TRBJ2-7; V: TRBV5-1; size: few; D: .; CDR3: CASSLEVSGYEQYF; DNA: TGCGCCAGCAGCTTGGAGGTTAGCGGATACGAGCAGTACTTC
J: TRBJ1-1; V: TRBV5-1; size: .; D: .; CDR3: CASSLVGGVPTKEAFF; DNA: TGCGCCAGCAGCTTGGTTGGGGGCGTCCCGACAAAGGAAGCTTTCTTT
J: TRBJ2-5; V: TRBV5-1; size: .; D: .; CDR3: CASSGGSGTGETQYF; DNA: TGCGCCAGCAGCGGGGGTTCCGGGACTGGGGAGACCCAGTACTTC
J: TRBJ2-3; V: TRBV12-3/TRBV12-4; size: few; D: TRBD2; CDR3: CASSLLPSGYTDTQYF; DNA: TGTGCCAGCAGTTTATTACCTAGCGGATACACAGATACGCAGTATTTT
J: TRBJ2-1; V: TRBV7-9; size: .; D: .; CDR3: CASSPTRTVSYNEQFF; DNA: TGTGCCAGCAGCCCCACTAGGACAGTCTCCTACAATGAGCAGTTCTTC
J: TRBJ2-1; V: TRBV12-3/TRBV12-4; size: few; D: TRBD1; CDR3: CASRERRRGLRPDNEQFF; DNA: TGTGCCAGCAGAGAACGCCGCAGGGGGCTCCGCCCAGACAATGAGCAGTTCTTC
J: TRBJ2-1; V: TRBV9; size: .; D: .; CDR3: CASSRQANEQFF; DNA: TGTGCCAGCAGTCGACAGGCCAATGAGCAGTTCTTC
J: TRBJ2-7; V: TRBV12-3/TRBV12-4; size: few; D: TRBD2; CDR3: CASSFGLASGEQYF; DNA: TGTGCCAGCAGTTTTGGACTAGCATCGGGGGAGCAGTACTTC
J: TRBJ2-3; V: TRBV30; size: once; D: TRBD2; CDR3: CAWGGRGRNTDTQYF; DNA: TGTGCCTGGGGGGGGAGGGGACGAAACACAGATACGCAGTATTTT
J: TRBJ2-3; V: TRBV29-1; size: few; D: .; CDR3: CSTTRRAESTQYF; DNA: TGCAGCACTACCCGAAGGGCAGAGAGTACGCAGTATTTT
J: TRBJ2-4; V: TRBV20-1; size: few; D: TRBD1; CDR3: CSASVPRGLAKNIQYF; DNA: TGCAGTGCTAGTGTCCCGAGGGGGCTAGCCAAAAACATTCAGTACTTC
J: TRBJ2-2; V: TRBV12-3/TRBV12-4; size: few; D: .; CDR3: CASSFHGELFF; DNA: TGTGCCAGCAGTTTCCACGGGGAGCTGTTTTTT
J: TRBJ1-5; V: TRBV4-2; size: few; D: .; CDR3: CASSQEVNNQPQHF; DNA: TGTGCCAGCAGCCAAGAGGTCAACAATCAGCCCCAGCATTTT
J: TRBJ1-2; V: TRBV19; size: .; D: .; CDR3: CASSSLDSRAGGSGYTF; DNA: TGTGCCAGTAGTTCCTTGGACAGCCGCGCCGGTGGTAGTGGCTACACCTTC
J: TRBJ1-2; V: TRBV12-3/TRBV12-4; size: few; D: TRBD1; CDR3: CASSENQGAGGYTF; DNA: TGTGCCAGCAGTGAAAACCAGGGGGCGGGCGGCTACACCTTC
J: TRBJ2-3; V: TRBV19; size: .; D: .; CDR3: CASSIGGSKTDTQYF; DNA: TGTGCCAGTAGTATAGGAGGTAGTAAAACAGATACGCAGTATTTT
J: TRBJ1-2; V: TRBV19; size: few; D: TRBD1; CDR3: CARNRDSFYGYTF; DNA: TGTGCCAGAAACCGGGACAGCTTCTATGGCTACACCTTC
J: TRBJ2-3; V: TRBV7-2; size: few; D: TRBD2; CDR3: CASTGTSDRNTDTQYF; DNA: TGTGCCAGCACGGGGACTAGCGACAGGAACACAGATACGCAGTATTTT
J: TRBJ2-1; V: TRBV7-2; size: .; D: TRBD1; CDR3: CASSPRDRPYNEQFF; DNA: TGTGCCAGCAGCCCCCGGGACAGGCCCTACAATGAGCAGTTCTTC
J: TRBJ1-1; V: TRBV5-6; size: .; D: .; CDR3: CASSRGRYTNTEAFF; DNA: TGTGCCAGCAGCCGGGGCAGGTATACGAACACTGAAGCTTTCTTT
J: TRBJ2-3; V: TRBV7-9; size: few; D: TRBD2; CDR3: CASRSTSGIRDTQYF; DNA: TGTGCCAGCAGGTCGACTAGCGGGATTAGAGATACGCAGTATTTT
J: TRBJ2-7; V: TRBV20-1; size: few; D: .; CDR3: CSAREYVVVNEQYF; DNA: TGCAGTGCTAGAGAGTACGTCGTGGTGAACGAGCAGTACTTC
J: TRBJ2-5; V: TRBV5-6; size: few; D: TRBD1; CDR3: CASSFGGRGLETQYF; DNA: TGTGCCAGCAGCTTTGGAGGCAGGGGGCTAGAGACCCAGTACTTC
J: TRBJ2-7; V: TRBV6-2/TRBV6-3; size: .; D: TRBD1; CDR3: CASSSNRGAYEQYF; DNA: TGTGCCAGCAGTTCGAACAGGGGAGCCTACGAGCAGTACTTC